This paragraph reports one T cell receptor (beta chain). The source of the sample is a study of blood T cell repertoires in COVID-19. The CDR3 has 15 residues. Germline V lookup: CDR1 MNHNS, CDR2 SASEGT. Germline trimming cut 3 bases from V and 5 bases from J; bases unmatched to any gene: 7. Clones were read by immunoSEQ multiplex PCR, and TCRdb kept only the in-frame ones, dropping some. The table shows under 150,000 clones, with about nine tenths occurring only once. The rearrangement joins TRBV6-1 to TRBJ1-5; 7 bases agree with TRBD1. The TCR was taken from a human donor in a cohort sampled during active COVID-19. Sequences were obtained from peripheral blood. As DNA, the CDR3 is TGTGCCAGCAGTGACCGAACAGGGGCCCATCAGCCCCAGCATTTT. Translating it yields CASSDRTGAHQPQHF.